This paragraph covers one T cell receptor beta chain sequence. Based on its abundance in the sample, this clone is medium-sized (0.01 to 0.1%). Its antigen remains undetermined. Base qualities are not recorded, but no much larger clone differs from it by a single base. This entry comes from a study of blood T cell repertoires in COVID-19 (dated by TCRdb to 2020 to 2022). Describing the broader study: Collaborator samples came from the United States, Italy and Spain and covered acute and convalescent phases of COVID-19. The material from the prospective study consisted of cDNA or gDNA derived from T cells, B-cell-depleted T cells, or PBMCs. Subjects who had been exposed to COVID-19, were actively infected with it, or had recovered from it provided the deeply sampled blood TCRbeta repertoires that made up the dataset. The repertoires were released in a freely available public database meant as a resource for research on the immune response to SARS-CoV-2. The samples were drawn from two sources: the first 160 participants of the ongoing ImmuneRACE study, and 1,000 to 1,500 subjects contributed by 6 global collaborators. Sample metadata almost always included a de-identified subject ID, COVID-19 status, age in years and sex. Where HLA class I and class II types were available, the types were taken from metadata supplied by the sample provider, not from assay-based typing. Study-level results and caveats: Clinical and demographic metadata were provided uncurated, with the amount varying by source and participant.

The immunoSEQ Assay, a bias-controlled multiplex PCR, was used to amplify TCRbeta CDR3 regions from genomic DNA. As for the original processing: Nucleated cell counts per sample were estimated from amplification of reference gene primers within the assay. To quantify the absolute abundance of each unique TCRbeta CDR3 rearrangement, sequence reads were collapsed and filtered. For each sample, productive Simpson clonality was calculated as the square root of Simpson's diversity index over productive rearrangements. Drawn from immuneACCESS, this table holds only the in-frame rearrangements with V and J called that TCRdb kept. Clones are partly lost; checked studies trace under half to an unresolved V gene and leave the rest unexplained. From that table come the V and J calls and clone size; the DNA was used to work out D and trimming. The sample table records more than 110,000 clones; over 65% of these occur just once. Of the sample, 5% to 6.5% is held by the ten largest clones.

In the prospective study, participants were 18 to 89 years old, resided in about 25 geographic areas of the United States, and were enrolled through a virtual design. Cohort assignment in the prospective study relied on participant-reported clinical history from a screening survey and a study questionnaire. For ImmuneRACE Cohort 3, a participant was defined as recovered based on two consecutive negative NP/OP PCR tests, clearance by a healthcare professional, or resolution of symptoms. In the prospective study, whole blood, serum and a nasopharyngeal or oropharyngeal swab were collected from each participant by mobile phlebotomists. Prospective study participants could optionally give additional blood draws and questionnaires over an approximately 2-month period. Before DNA extraction, prospective study blood samples were shipped either frozen or at room temperature. The cysteine opens and the phenylalanine closes a CDR3 of 16 amino acids. Only the CDR3 portion is preserved as DNA: 48 bases, with reading frame beginning at the first base. Between the V and J ends, shortened by 0 bases and 0 bases respectively, the junction contains 10 bases. The germline V gene provides CDR1 SGHDN and CDR2 FVKESK.

The chain is made from TRBV14 and TRBJ2-3; TRBD2 might be the D gene, on 5 matching bases. The sequence derives from a woman between 50 and 59 years old who had recovered from COVID-19. The sequenced sample consisted of PBMCs or T cells enriched from blood (not recorded which). The DNA reads as follows: TGTGCCAGCAGCCAAGAATCGGAGGCTAGCACAGATACGCAGTATTTT. Its protein product is CASSQESEASTDTQYF.